Listed below are T cell receptor beta chains from one sample, sequenced in a study of PD-L1 blockade in urothelial cancer. The method was immunoSEQ multiplex PCR; TCRdb's version includes in-frame clones alone and lacks a portion of them. The sample lists about 88,000 clones, around 92% occurring once. The sample was PBMCs, taken around atezolizumab (anti-PD-L1) treatment. All receptors derive from a woman aged 80 or over with urothelial cancer. Both conserved end residues are part of each CDR3. The order of the fields is J gene, D gene, clone size, V gene, CDR3 protein, CDR3 DNA. D genes are given only for firm matches. Clone size is shown for a subset of rows, as once, few, many or a class of expanded clone.

TRBJ2-7,TRBD2,.,TRBV4-2,CASSALLAGGSYEQYF,TGTGCCAGCAGCGCACTACTAGCGGGAGGATCCTACGAGCAGTACTTC
TRBJ2-1,TRBD2,.,TRBV7-8,CASSLTSGSFNEQFF,TGTGCCAGCAGCCTCACTAGCGGGAGTTTTAATGAGCAGTTCTTC
TRBJ2-5,TRBD1,.,TRBV25-1,CASSDDRGLWETQYF,TGTGCCAGCAGTGACGACAGGGGGCTTTGGGAGACCCAGTACTTC
TRBJ1-2,.,.,TRBV19,CASSAAPLRGYTF,TGTGCCAGTAGTGCCGCTCCGTTGAGGGGCTACACCTTC
TRBJ2-2,.,.,TRBV5-4,CASSASGTGNTGELFF,TGTGCCAGCAGCGCGAGCGGGACAGGGAACACCGGGGAGCTGTTTTTT
TRBJ2-2,.,.,TRBV27,CASSLSFRAGELFF,TGTGCCAGCAGTTTATCTTTCAGGGCCGGGGAGCTGTTTTTT
TRBJ1-2,.,.,TRBV27,CASSLSSTGWGYTF,TGTGCCAGCAGTTTATCCTCGACAGGTTGGGGCTACACCTTC
TRBJ2-5,.,.,TRBV19,CASSPGRGETQYF,TGTGCCAGTAGCCCGGGCAGGGGAGAGACCCAGTACTTC
TRBJ2-7,TRBD2,.,TRBV10-3,CAISDTVGLAGKRGSYEQYF,TGTGCCATCAGTGATACGGTGGGACTAGCGGGAAAGCGCGGGTCCTACGAGCAGTACTTC
TRBJ2-7,TRBD2,.,TRBV19,CASSIVAGRSGSSYEQYF,TGTGCCAGTAGTATAGTGGCGGGTAGGAGCGGGAGCTCCTACGAGCAGTACTTC
TRBJ2-1,TRBD2,.,TRBV5-1,CASSPGLAGVLEQFF,TGCGCCAGCAGCCCGGGACTAGCGGGAGTTCTTGAGCAGTTCTTC
TRBJ1-2,.,few,TRBV28,CASSSLIRAGYGYTF,TGTGCCAGCAGTTCATTGATCAGGGCTGGCTATGGCTACACCTTC
TRBJ2-1,TRBD2,.,TRBV10-3,CAISESMAGGYNEQFF,TGTGCCATCAGTGAGTCGATGGCGGGAGGGTACAATGAGCAGTTCTTC
TRBJ2-3,TRBD1,once,TRBV5-4,CASSRPRQGTADTQYF,TGTGCCAGCAGCAGACCTCGACAGGGAACCGCAGATACGCAGTATTTT
TRBJ2-1,TRBD2,.,TRBV7-2,CASSLLAGNEQFF,TGTGCCAGCAGCTTATTAGCGGGGAATGAGCAGTTCTTC
TRBJ1-2,.,.,TRBV28,CASSLRSYGYTF,TGTGCCAGCAGTTTAAGGAGCTATGGCTACACCTTC
TRBJ1-1,TRBD1,.,TRBV5-6,CASSPRQGGRTEAFF,TGTGCCAGCAGTCCAAGACAGGGCGGTCGGACTGAAGCTTTCTTT
TRBJ2-7,TRBD2,.,TRBV2,CASRGLADTYEQYF,TGTGCCAGCAGAGGACTAGCGGACACTTACGAGCAGTACTTC
TRBJ1-2,.,.,TRBV18,CASSPDRNYGYTF,TGTGCCAGCTCACCTGACAGAAACTATGGCTACACCTTC
TRBJ1-3,TRBD1,.,TRBV5-1,CASSWGDRAVGNTIYF,TGCGCCAGCAGCTGGGGGGACAGGGCGGTTGGAAACACCATATATTTT
TRBJ1-2,TRBD1,.,TRBV6-7,CASSLQTGRIDYGYTF,TGTGCCAGCAGTCTCCAGACAGGGAGAATCGACTATGGCTACACCTTC
TRBJ1-2,TRBD1,.,TRBV10-2,CASLQGAPNYGYTF,TGCGCCAGCTTACAGGGGGCCCCTAACTATGGCTACACCTTC
TRBJ2-1,.,.,TRBV28,CASSLAGVHEQFF,TGTGCCAGCAGTTTAGCCGGGGTCCATGAGCAGTTCTTC
TRBJ1-5,TRBD1,.,TRBV27,CASSYRTGSQPQHF,TGTGCCAGCAGTTACAGGACAGGGAGTCAGCCCCAGCATTTT
TRBJ2-2,TRBD2,.,TRBV5-4,CASSLEGLAGTGELFF,TGTGCCAGCAGCTTGGAGGGACTAGCGGGAACCGGGGAGCTGTTTTTT
TRBJ1-1,TRBD1,.,TRBV5-1,CASSLAGTGNTEAFF,TGCGCCAGCAGCTTGGCCGGGACAGGGAACACTGAAGCTTTCTTT
TRBJ1-1,.,.,TRBV28,CASWAGLREAFF,TGTGCCAGCTGGGCGGGACTACGTGAAGCTTTCTTT
TRBJ2-1,TRBD1,.,TRBV28,CASSYSRDRVQGYNEQFF,TGTGCCAGCAGTTATTCCCGGGACAGGGTTCAAGGCTACAATGAGCAGTTCTTC
TRBJ1-5,.,.,TRBV2,CASNQQGLGNQPQHF,TGTGCCAGCAACCAGCAGGGACTTGGCAATCAGCCCCAGCATTTT
TRBJ2-1,.,.,TRBV5-1,CASTGASRRTEQFF,TGCGCCAGCACGGGAGCTTCACGCAGGACTGAGCAGTTCTTC
TRBJ1-2,.,.,TRBV27,CASSPGGFFYGYTF,TGTGCCAGCAGTCCCGGGGGGTTCTTCTATGGCTACACCTTC
TRBJ2-1,.,.,TRBV6-6,CASSLRLEVYNEQFF,TGTGCCAGCAGTCTCCGACTAGAGGTCTACAATGAGCAGTTCTTC
TRBJ2-5,TRBD2,.,TRBV4-1,CASSFRLGLARAETQYF,TGCGCCAGCAGCTTCCGGCTCGGACTAGCCCGCGCAGAGACCCAGTACTTC
TRBJ2-2,.,.,TRBV10-1,CASSESVTGELFF,TGCGCCAGCAGTGAGAGCGTCACCGGGGAGCTGTTTTTT
TRBJ1-2,TRBD1,.,TRBV18,CASSPSGQAGYGYTF,TGTGCCAGCTCACCCTCCGGACAGGCAGGCTATGGCTACACCTTC
TRBJ2-7,TRBD1,.,TRBV30,CAWNQGQGYSYEQYF,TGTGCCTGGAACCAGGGACAGGGATACTCCTACGAGCAGTACTTC
TRBJ2-1,.,.,TRBV9,CASSVDSGKYNEQFF,TGTGCCAGCAGCGTGGACAGCGGAAAATACAATGAGCAGTTCTTC
TRBJ1-5,.,few,TRBV19,CASDGGLRYQPQHF,TGTGCCAGCGATGGTGGCCTCCGATATCAGCCCCAGCATTTT
TRBJ2-7,TRBD1,.,TRBV11-2,CASERTGSYEQYF,TGTGCCAGCGAGAGGACAGGGTCCTACGAGCAGTACTTC
TRBJ1-2,.,.,TRBV9,CASSVFTDLSGYTF,TGTGCCAGCAGCGTATTCACCGACTTGAGTGGCTACACCTTC
TRBJ2-1,.,.,TRBV7-9,CASSLEAISYNEQFF,TGTGCCAGCAGCTTAGAAGCGATCTCCTACAATGAGCAGTTCTTC
TRBJ2-3,.,.,TRBV10-2,CASSESIQGSDTQYF,TGCGCCAGCAGTGAGTCGATCCAGGGGTCCGATACGCAGTATTTT
TRBJ2-5,TRBD1,.,TRBV28,CASSIEGATYQETQYF,TGTGCCAGCAGTATAGAGGGGGCTACGTACCAAGAGACCCAGTACTTC
TRBJ2-2,.,once,TRBV30,CAWSSGFAGELFF,TGTGCCTGGAGTTCAGGGTTTGCCGGGGAGCTGTTTTTT
TRBJ2-3,TRBD2,.,TRBV19,CASSRSSGFTDTQYF,TGTGCCAGTAGTAGATCTAGCGGGTTCACAGATACGCAGTATTTT
TRBJ1-1,.,.,TRBV10-3,CAISTTGGFEAFF,TGTGCCATCAGTACCACCGGGGGGTTTGAAGCTTTCTTT
TRBJ2-7,TRBD1,.,TRBV5-1,CASLRGPDGEQYF,TGCGCCAGCCTCAGGGGGCCAGATGGGGAGCAGTACTTC
TRBJ1-2,.,.,TRBV28,CASSLVGRGLLNYGYTF,TGTGCCAGCAGCCTCGTAGGGCGGGGCCTCCTTAACTATGGCTACACCTTC
TRBJ2-1,.,.,TRBV4-1,CASSQLGLQGLEQFF,TGCGCCAGCAGCCAACTTGGACTCCAGGGGCTTGAGCAGTTCTTC
TRBJ2-5,TRBD2,.,TRBV4-2,CASSSPGGSETQYF,TGTGCCAGCAGTTCTCCGGGGGGGTCCGAGACCCAGTACTTC
TRBJ2-1,TRBD2,.,TRBV2,CASSERASGYNEQFF,TGTGCCAGCAGTGAACGGGCTAGCGGCTACAATGAGCAGTTCTTC
TRBJ2-3,TRBD2,.,TRBV15,CATSRDVGTSGRTDTQYF,TGTGCCACCAGCAGAGATGTCGGGACTAGCGGGAGAACAGATACGCAGTATTTT